The T cell receptor (beta chain) described here comes from a study of OX40 agonist ivuxolimab in advanced cancers. The wider study: Ivuxolimab, an antibody acting as an agonist of OX40 (CD134), was used to treat patients. Every patient in dose escalation had hepatocellular carcinoma, melanoma, renal cell or head and neck cancer.

Repertoires were generated with immunoSEQ multiplex PCR, while TCRdb's copy carries only in-frame clones and drops some. The data show 25,000 to 35,000 clones, around 84% seen once. A remark on this clone: As yet, its antigen is unknown.

Peripheral blood came from all dose cohorts at three timepoints. This CDR3 is 16 amino acids long. Trimming left V 6 bases short and J 0 bases short, with 12 bases between. From germline, CDR1 is MNHEY and CDR2 SMNVEV (reference sequence). General study findings and limits: There were also nonresponders showing low normalized T-cell clonal expansion.

V is TRBV27 and J is TRBJ1-6; a possible D gene is TRBD1 (5 bases). This TCR came from an adult with an advanced solid tumor such as melanoma, head and neck, liver or kidney cancer. Sequenced material: CD4+ or CD8+ T cells sorted from blood, taken in a trial of the OX40 agonist ivuxolimab. The CDR3 sequence is CASSLRQSSYNSPLHF. In DNA, the CDR3 is TGTGCCAGCAGCCTTCGACAGAGCTCCTATAATTCACCCCTCCACTTT.